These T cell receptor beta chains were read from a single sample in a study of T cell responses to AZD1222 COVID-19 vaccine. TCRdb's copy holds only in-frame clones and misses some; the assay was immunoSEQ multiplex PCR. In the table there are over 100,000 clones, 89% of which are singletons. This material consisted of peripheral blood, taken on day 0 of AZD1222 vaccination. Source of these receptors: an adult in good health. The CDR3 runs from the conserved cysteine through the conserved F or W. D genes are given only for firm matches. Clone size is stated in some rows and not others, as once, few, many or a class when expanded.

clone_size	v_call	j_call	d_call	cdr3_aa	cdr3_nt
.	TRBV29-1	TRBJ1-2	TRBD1	CSAVTGGFGYTF	TGCAGCGCAGTTACAGGGGGCTTTGGCTACACCTTC
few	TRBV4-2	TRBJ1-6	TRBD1	CASIRGQGSDNSPLHF	TGTGCCAGCATCCGGGGACAGGGGTCGGATAATTCACCCCTCCACTTT
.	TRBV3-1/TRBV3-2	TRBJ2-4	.	CASSSNCPICKKNIQYF	TGTGCCAGCAGCAGCAACTGTCCCATTTGCAAAAAAAACATTCAGTACTTC
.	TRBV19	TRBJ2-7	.	CASSLDTGYEQYF	TGTGCCAGTAGCCTCGACACAGGGTACGAGCAGTACTTC
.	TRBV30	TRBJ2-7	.	CAWSTGGYEQYF	TGTGCCTGGAGCACCGGGGGCTACGAGCAGTACTTC
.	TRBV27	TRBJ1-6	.	CASRSGTDNSPLHF	TGTGCCAGCAGATCCGGGACCGATAATTCACCCCTCCACTTT
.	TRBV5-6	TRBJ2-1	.	CASTYRTLHWLDEQFF	TGTGCCAGCACCTACAGGACCCTACATTGGTTAGATGAGCAGTTCTTC
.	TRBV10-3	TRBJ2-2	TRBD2	CAIPRGEINTGELFF	TGTGCCATCCCACGGGGGGAGATAAACACCGGGGAGCTGTTTTTT
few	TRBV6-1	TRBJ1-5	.	CASSEAQYSNQPQHF	TGTGCCAGCAGTGAGGCCCAATATAGCAATCAGCCCCAGCATTTT
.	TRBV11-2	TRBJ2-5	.	CASSYGLGQETQYF	TGTGCCAGCAGCTATGGACTGGGTCAAGAGACCCAGTACTTC
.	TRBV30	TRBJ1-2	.	CAWSVGAAVLFRGYTF	TGTGCCTGGAGTGTTGGGGCAGCTGTTCTGTTTAGGGGCTACACCTTC
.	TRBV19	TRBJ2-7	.	CASRVQVGTYEQYF	TGTGCCAGTAGGGTACAAGTGGGCACCTACGAGCAGTACTTC
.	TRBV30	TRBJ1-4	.	CAWSEPLMTNEKLFF	TGTGCCTGGAGTGAGCCTCTTATGACTAATGAAAAACTGTTTTTT
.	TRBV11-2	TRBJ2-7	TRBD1	CASSFQTGDKYEQYF	TGTGCCAGCAGCTTTCAGACAGGGGACAAGTACGAGCAGTACTTC
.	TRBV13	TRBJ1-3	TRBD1	CASSHQGVPGNTIYF	TGTGCCAGCAGCCACCAGGGGGTTCCTGGAAACACCATATATTTT
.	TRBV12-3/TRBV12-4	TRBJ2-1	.	CASRPGHYNEQFF	TGTGCCAGCAGACCGGGGCATTACAATGAGCAGTTCTTC
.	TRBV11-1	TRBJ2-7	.	CASSLAGQHPSSYEQYF	TGTGCCAGCAGCTTAGCCGGACAGCACCCCAGCTCCTACGAGCAGTACTTC
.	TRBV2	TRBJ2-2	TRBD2	CASRQGTSAGELFF	TGTGCCAGCAGGCAAGGGACTAGCGCCGGGGAGCTGTTTTTT
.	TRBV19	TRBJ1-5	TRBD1	CAGGTGNQPQHF	TGTGCCGGAGGGACAGGCAATCAGCCCCAGCATTTT
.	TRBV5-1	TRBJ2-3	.	CASMRSDGRRTDTQYF	TGCGCCAGCATGCGGTCTGACGGAAGGCGCACAGATACGCAGTATTTT
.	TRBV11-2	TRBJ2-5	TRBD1	CASSRDRLRETQYF	TGTGCCAGCAGCCGGGACAGGCTGCGAGAGACCCAGTACTTC
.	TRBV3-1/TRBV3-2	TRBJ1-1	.	CASSKNRDTEAFF	TGTGCCAGCAGCAAAAACAGGGACACTGAAGCTTTCTTT
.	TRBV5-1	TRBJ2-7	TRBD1	CASSLAGGQGYEQYF	TGCGCCAGCAGCTTGGCCGGGGGACAGGGGTACGAGCAGTACTTC
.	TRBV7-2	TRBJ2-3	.	CASSSPGLRRTDTQYF	TGTGCCAGCAGCTCCCCTGGGTTGCGCCGCACAGATACGCAGTATTTT
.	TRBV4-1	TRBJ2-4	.	CASSQEGNIQYF	TGCGCCAGCAGCCAAGAGGGAAACATTCAGTACTTC
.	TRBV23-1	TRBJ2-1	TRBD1	CASSQRDRQGAIPNEQFF	TGCGCCAGCAGTCAACGGGACCGACAGGGGGCGATTCCCAATGAGCAGTTCTTC
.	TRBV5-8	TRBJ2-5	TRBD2	CASSRSGGARGTQYF	TGTGCCAGCAGCCGAAGCGGGGGGGCGCGGGGGACCCAGTACTTC
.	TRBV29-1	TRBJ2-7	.	CSVEVDSNYEQYF	TGCAGCGTTGAAGTGGACAGCAACTACGAGCAGTACTTC
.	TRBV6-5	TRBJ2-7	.	CASSYYEQYF	TGTGCCAGCAGTTATTACGAGCAGTACTTC
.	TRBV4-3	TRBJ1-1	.	CASSHDFATATGTEAFF	TGCGCCAGCAGCCATGACTTCGCAACGGCCACGGGCACTGAAGCTTTCTTT
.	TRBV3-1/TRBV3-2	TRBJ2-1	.	CASSQEGYNEQFF	TGTGCCAGCAGCCAAGAAGGATACAATGAGCAGTTCTTC
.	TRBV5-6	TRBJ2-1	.	CASSLRQTSYNEQFF	TGTGCCAGCAGCCTCCGACAGACCTCCTACAATGAGCAGTTCTTC
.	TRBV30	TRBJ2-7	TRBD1	CAWRTQGARGYEQYF	TGTGCCTGGAGGACCCAGGGGGCAAGAGGCTACGAGCAGTACTTC
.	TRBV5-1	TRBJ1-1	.	CASSYGGTQNTEAFF	TGCGCCAGCAGCTATGGAGGGACACAGAACACTGAAGCTTTCTTT
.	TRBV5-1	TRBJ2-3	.	CASSALKGPELTDTQYF	TGCGCCAGCAGCGCACTTAAGGGCCCCGAACTAACAGATACGCAGTATTTT
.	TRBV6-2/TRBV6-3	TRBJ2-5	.	CASSHEAQRWEIETQYF	TGTGCCAGCAGCCACGAAGCACAGAGGTGGGAAATAGAGACCCAGTACTTC
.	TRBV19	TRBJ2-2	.	CASSIVGRMNTGELFF	TGTGCCAGTAGTATAGTTGGACGGATGAACACCGGGGAGCTGTTTTTT